The 7 T cell receptor beta chains listed next were all sequenced from one sample in a study of cytomegalovirus exposure and HLA in healthy donors. With 60 Vbeta and 13 Jbeta primers, the PCR was carried out. Libraries were prepared by immunoSEQ multiplex PCR; TCRdb keeps only in-frame clonotypes and omits some of them. The sample includes 130,000 or so clones, 75% of them seen just once. The sequencing input was PBMCs. The receptor source for this set is a man aged 35 to 55 in good health and CMV-seronegative.

The chain has TRBV4-3 and TRBJ1-1; weak D call: TRBD1 (6 bases). Trimming removed 0 bases at V and 5 bases at J, with 10 bases between. The CDR3 covers 14 residues. CDR1 is LGHNA and CDR2 is YSLEER in the germline V gene. The CDR3 DNA follows: TGCGCCAGCAGCCAAGAACAGGGTTGGACTGAAGCTTTCTTT. This translates into CASSQEQGWTEAFF.

The genes are TRBV27 and TRBJ2-5, with D possibly being TRBD2 (5 bases). Trimming took off 3 bases at V and 9 bases at J, with 11 bases between the two ends. Per the germline V gene, CDR1 is MNHEY and CDR2 is SMNVEV (reference sequence). The CDR3 is 12 residues long. The CDR3 protein is CASSFRGRAQYF. The CDR3 DNA is TGTGCCAGCAGTTTTCGGGGTCGAGCCCAGTACTTC.

J is TRBJ2-7 and V is TRBV13; 9 positions agree with TRBD2. This CDR3 is 14 amino acids long. V was clipped by 4 bases and J by 2 bases; unmatched bases: 3. The germline V gene has CDR1 PRHDT and CDR2 FYEKMQ (reference sequence). The CDR3 loop is CASSYRGGAYEQYF. The CDR3 region has the DNA TGTGCCAGCAGCTATCGCGGGGGGGCCTACGAGCAGTACTTC.

The genes are TRBV7-2 and TRBJ1-3; 7 bases agree with TRBD1. The V gene end was trimmed by 3 bases and the J gene end by 3 bases; junction bases not matched to a gene: 2. This CDR3 is 14 amino acids long. Germline V CDR1 and CDR2: SGHTA, FQGNSA. The CDR3 bases are TGTGCCAGCAGCTTCGACAGGGTTGGAAACACCATATATTTT. Its translation is CASSFDRVGNTIYF. Drawing the rest from reference TRBV7-2 and TRBJ1-3, the complete variable domain is GAGVSQSPSNKVTEKGKDVELRCDPISGHTALYWYRQSLGQGLEFLIYFQGNSAPDKSGLPSDRFSAERTGGSVSTLTIQRTQQEDSAVYLCASSFDRVGNTIYFGEGSWLTVV.

The V call is TRBV29-1, the J call TRBJ1-2; TRBD1 agrees at 9 bases. Trimming at V came to 0 bases and at J to 6 bases, leaving 5 bases not matched to a gene. The CDR3 runs to 14 residues. The V gene's germline CDR1 is SQVTM and CDR2 ANQGSEA. CDR3 nucleotide sequence: TGCAGCGTTGAAGATCTGGGACAGGGAAATGGCTACACCTTC. It translates to CSVEDLGQGNGYTF.

The genes are TRBV28 and TRBJ1-1, with 8 bases fitting TRBD1. Losses at the gene ends were 6 bases for V and 2 bases for J; bases not matched to a gene: 14. The CDR3 contains 17 residues. In germline, CDR1 is MDHEN, CDR2 SYDVKM. The CDR3 loop reads CASRSPQGAVFNTEAFF. CDR3 bases: TGTGCCAGCAGGTCCCCCCAGGGGGCGGTTTTCAACACTGAAGCTTTCTTT.

Concerning this clone: One end of the junction is discordant with germline, which a read error may explain. This sequence joins TRBV15 and TRBJ1-3; unclear D gene. The CDR3 totals 15 residues. In germline, CDR1 is LNHNV, CDR2 YYDKDF (reference sequence). The CDR3 loop reads CAASSTRASGNTIYF. The CDR3 DNA is TGTGCCGCCAGCAGTACGCGCGCCTCTGGAAACACCATATATTTT.